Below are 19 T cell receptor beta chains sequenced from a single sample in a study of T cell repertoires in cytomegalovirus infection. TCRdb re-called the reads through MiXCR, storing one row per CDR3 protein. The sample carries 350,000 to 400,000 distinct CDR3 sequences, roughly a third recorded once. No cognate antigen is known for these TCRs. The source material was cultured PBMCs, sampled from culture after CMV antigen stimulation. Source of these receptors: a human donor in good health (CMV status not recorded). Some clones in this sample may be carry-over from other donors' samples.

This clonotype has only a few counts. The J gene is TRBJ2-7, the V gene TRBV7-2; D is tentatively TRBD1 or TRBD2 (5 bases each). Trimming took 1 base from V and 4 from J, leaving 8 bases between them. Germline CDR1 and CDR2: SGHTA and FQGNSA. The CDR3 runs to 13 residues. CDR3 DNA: TGTGCCAGCAGCTTAGGGGGGAGATACGAGCAGTACTTC. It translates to CASSLGGRYEQYF.

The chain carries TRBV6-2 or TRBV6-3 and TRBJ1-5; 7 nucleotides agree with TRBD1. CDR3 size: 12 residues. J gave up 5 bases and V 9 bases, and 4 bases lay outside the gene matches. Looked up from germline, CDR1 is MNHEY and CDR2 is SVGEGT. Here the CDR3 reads CASGDSYQPQHF. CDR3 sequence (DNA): TGTGCCAGTGGGGACAGCTATCAGCCCCAGCATTTT.

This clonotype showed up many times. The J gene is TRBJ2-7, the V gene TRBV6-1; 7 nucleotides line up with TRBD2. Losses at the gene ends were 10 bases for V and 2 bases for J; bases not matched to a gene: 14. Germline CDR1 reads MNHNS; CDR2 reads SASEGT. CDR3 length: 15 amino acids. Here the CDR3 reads CATSREAGMPYEQYV. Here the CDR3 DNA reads TGTGCCACCTCCCGGGAGGCAGGAATGCCCTACGAGCAGTACGTC.

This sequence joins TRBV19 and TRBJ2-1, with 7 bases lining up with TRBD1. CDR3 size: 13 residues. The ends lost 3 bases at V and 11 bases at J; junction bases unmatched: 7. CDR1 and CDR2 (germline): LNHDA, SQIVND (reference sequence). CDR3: CASSIVPGGQQFF. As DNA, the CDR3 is TGTGCCAGTAGTATTGTGCCAGGGGGACAGCAGTTCTTC.

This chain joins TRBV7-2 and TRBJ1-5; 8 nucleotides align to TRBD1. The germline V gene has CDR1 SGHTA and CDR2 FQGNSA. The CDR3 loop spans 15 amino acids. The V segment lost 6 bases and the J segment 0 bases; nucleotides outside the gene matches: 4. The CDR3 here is CASRSGQDSNQPQHF. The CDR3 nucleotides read TGTGCCAGCAGGTCGGGACAGGATAGCAATCAGCCCCAGCATTTT.

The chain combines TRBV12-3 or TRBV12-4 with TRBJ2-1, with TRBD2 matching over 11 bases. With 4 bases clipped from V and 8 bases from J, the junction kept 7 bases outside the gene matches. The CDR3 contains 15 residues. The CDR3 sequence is CASSYLTSGVDEQFF. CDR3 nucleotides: TGTGCCAGCAGTTACCTGACTAGCGGGGTCGATGAGCAGTTCTTC.

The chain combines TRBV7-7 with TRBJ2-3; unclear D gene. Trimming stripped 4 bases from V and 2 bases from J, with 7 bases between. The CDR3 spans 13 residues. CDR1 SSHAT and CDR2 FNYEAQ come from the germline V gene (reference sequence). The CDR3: CASSSRYTDTQYF. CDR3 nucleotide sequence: TGTGCCAGCAGCTCCCGGTACACAGATACGCAGTATTTT.

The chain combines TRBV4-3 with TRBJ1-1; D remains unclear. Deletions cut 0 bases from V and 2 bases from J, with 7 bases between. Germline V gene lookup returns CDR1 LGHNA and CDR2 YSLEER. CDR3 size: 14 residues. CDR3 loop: CASSQDERNTEAFF. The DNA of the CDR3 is TGCGCCAGCAGCCAAGATGAGAGAAACACTGAAGCTTTCTTT.

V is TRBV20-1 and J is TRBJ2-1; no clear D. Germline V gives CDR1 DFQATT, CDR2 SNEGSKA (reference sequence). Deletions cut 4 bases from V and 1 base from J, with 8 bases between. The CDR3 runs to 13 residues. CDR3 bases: TGCAGTGCTAAAACAAGTTCCTACAATGAGCAGTTCTTC. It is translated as CSAKTSSYNEQFF.

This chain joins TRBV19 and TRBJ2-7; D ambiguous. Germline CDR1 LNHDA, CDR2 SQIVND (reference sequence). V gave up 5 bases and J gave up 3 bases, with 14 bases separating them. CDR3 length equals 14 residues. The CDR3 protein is CASSPGPNRYEQYF. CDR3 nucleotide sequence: TGTGCCAGTAGTCCGGGCCCCAACCGCTACGAGCAGTACTTC.

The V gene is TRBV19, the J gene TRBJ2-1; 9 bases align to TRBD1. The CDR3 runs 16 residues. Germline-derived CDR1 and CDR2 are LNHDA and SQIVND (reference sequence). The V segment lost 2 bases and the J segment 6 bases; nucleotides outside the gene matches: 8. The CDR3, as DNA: TGTGCCAGTAGTATAAAGGGACAGGGTATCGGCAATGAGCAGTTCTTC. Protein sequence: CASSIKGQGIGNEQFF.

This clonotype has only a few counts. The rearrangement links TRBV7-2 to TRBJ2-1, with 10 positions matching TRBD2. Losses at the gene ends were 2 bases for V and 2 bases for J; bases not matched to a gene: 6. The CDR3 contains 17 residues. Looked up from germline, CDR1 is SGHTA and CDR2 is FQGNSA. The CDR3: CASSLSAAGGTYNEQFF. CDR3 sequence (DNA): TGTGCCAGCAGCTTATCCGCAGCGGGAGGGACCTACAATGAGCAGTTCTTC.

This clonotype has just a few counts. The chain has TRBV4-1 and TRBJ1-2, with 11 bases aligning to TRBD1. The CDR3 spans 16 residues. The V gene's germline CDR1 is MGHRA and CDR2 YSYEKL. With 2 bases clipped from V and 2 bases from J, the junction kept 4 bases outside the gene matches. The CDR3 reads CASSQPGQGANYGYTF. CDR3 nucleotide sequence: TGCGCCAGCAGCCAACCCGGACAGGGGGCAAACTATGGCTACACCTTC.

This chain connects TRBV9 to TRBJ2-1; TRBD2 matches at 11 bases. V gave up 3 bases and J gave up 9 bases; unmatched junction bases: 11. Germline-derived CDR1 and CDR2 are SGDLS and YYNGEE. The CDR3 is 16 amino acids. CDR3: CASSGIAGGYRFEQFF. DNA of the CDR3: TGTGCCAGCAGCGGGATAGCGGGAGGGTACCGATTTGAGCAGTTCTTC.

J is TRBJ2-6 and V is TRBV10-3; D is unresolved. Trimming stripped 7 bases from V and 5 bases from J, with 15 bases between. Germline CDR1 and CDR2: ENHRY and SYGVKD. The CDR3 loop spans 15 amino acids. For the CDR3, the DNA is TGTGCCATCACTCAAGGTCAGCCGAGGGCCAACGTCCTGACTTTC. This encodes CAITQGQPRANVLTF.

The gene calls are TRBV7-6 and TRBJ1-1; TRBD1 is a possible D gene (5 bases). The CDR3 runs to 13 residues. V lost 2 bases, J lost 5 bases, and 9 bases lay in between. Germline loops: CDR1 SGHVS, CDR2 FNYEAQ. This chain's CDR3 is CASSLLGETEAFF. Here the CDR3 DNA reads TGTGCCAGCAGCTTATTGGGGGAGACTGAAGCTTTCTTT. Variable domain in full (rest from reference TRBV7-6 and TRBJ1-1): GAGVSQSPRYKVTKRGQDVALRCDPISGHVSLYWYRQALGQGPEFLTYFNYEAQQDKSGLPNDRFSAERPEGSISTLTIQRTEQRDSAMYRCASSLLGETEAFFGQGTRLTVV.

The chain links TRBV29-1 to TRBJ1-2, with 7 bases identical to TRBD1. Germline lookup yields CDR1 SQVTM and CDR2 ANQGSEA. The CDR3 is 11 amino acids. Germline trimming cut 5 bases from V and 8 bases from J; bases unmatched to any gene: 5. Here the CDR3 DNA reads TGCAGCGTTAACAGGGGAAGCGGCTACACCTTC. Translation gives CSVNRGSGYTF. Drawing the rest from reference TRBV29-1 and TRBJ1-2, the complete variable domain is SAVISQKPSRDICQRGTSLTIQCQVDSQVTMMFWYRQQPGQSLTLIATANQGSEATYESGFVIDKFPISRPNLTFSTLTVSNMSPEDSSIYLCSVNRGSGYTFGSGTRLTVV.

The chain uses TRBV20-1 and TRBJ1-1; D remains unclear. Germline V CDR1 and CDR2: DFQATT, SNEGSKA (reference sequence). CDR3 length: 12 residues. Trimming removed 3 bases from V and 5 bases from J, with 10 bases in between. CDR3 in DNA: TGCAGTGCTAGTAGGGTAGGGACTGAAGCTTTCTTT. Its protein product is CSASRVGTEAFF.

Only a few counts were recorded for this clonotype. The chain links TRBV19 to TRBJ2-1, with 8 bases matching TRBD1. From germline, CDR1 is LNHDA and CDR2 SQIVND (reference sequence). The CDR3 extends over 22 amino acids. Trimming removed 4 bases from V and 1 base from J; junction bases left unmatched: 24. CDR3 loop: CASSTSNLRTGIGSMSYNEQFF. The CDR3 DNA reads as TGTGCCAGTAGTACCTCAAACCTTAGGACAGGGATCGGAAGTATGTCCTACAATGAGCAGTTCTTC.